These 27 T cell receptor beta chains came from one sample sequenced in a study of T-cell memory formation after mild COVID-19. In TCRdb, the 5' RACE reads were re-called with MiXCR into one record per CDR3 protein. The sample holds around 150,000 distinct CDR3 sequences, around a third seen once. Sequencing used PBMCs or a T cell subset sorted from them (not recorded which). All receptors derive from an adult woman who had mild COVID-19 (a few samples of this study predate the infection). Cell type and time point are not known.

The V call is TRBV6-5, the J call TRBJ1-2; 7 positions match TRBD1. Looked up from germline, CDR1 is MNHEY and CDR2 is SVGAGI. This CDR3 is 17 amino acids long. V gave up 2 bases and J gave up 4 bases; unmatched junction bases: 13. CDR3 in DNA: TGTGCCAGCAGTTACAACATGGTGAACAGGGGTGCCTATGGCTACACCTTC. This encodes CASSYNMVNRGAYGYTF.

The gene calls are TRBV6-1 and TRBJ1-5; TRBD1 might be the D (6 bases). Germline V gene sequence: CDR1 MNHNS, CDR2 SASEGT. The CDR3 spans 16 residues. The V gene lost 3 bases and the J gene lost 4 bases, with 16 bases spanning the gap. DNA for the CDR3: TGTGCCAGCAGTGACCGCAGGGGCGAGAGGAATCAGCCCCAGCATTTT. Translation gives CASSDRRGERNQPQHF.

Here the CDR3 DNA reads TGTGCCAGCAGCTTATCAGTTGGACTAGCGGGATGGGAGACCCAGTACTTC. Translating it yields CASSLSVGLAGWETQYF. The chain has TRBV7-2 and TRBJ2-5, with 12 bases aligning to TRBD2. The junction had 9 bases not matched to a gene; V was cut back by 2 bases and J by 5 bases. CDR3 length: 17 residues. Germline CDR1 and CDR2: SGHTA and FQGNSA.

The chain combines TRBV7-6 with TRBJ2-5; D is unresolved. The CDR3 spans 14 residues. The germline V and J ends were trimmed by 4 bases and 5 bases, with 14 bases remaining between them. Germline V gene lookup returns CDR1 SGHVS and CDR2 FNYEAQ. The CDR3 nucleotides read TGTGCCAGCAGCTCAAAAGCTGGTGGGGAGACCCAGTACTTC. Translated, it gives CASSSKAGGETQYF.

This sequence joins TRBV12-3 or TRBV12-4 and TRBJ1-1, with D possibly being TRBD1 (6 bases). CDR3 length equals 16 residues. The V gene lost 3 bases and the J gene lost 3 bases, with 17 bases spanning the gap. DNA of the CDR3: TGTGCCAGCAGTTTCGGGTGGGGGGCACTGGACACTGAAGCTTTCTTT. Its translation is CASSFGWGALDTEAFF.

The chain carries TRBV19 and TRBJ2-1; 9 nucleotides match TRBD1. CDR1 and CDR2 (germline): LNHDA, SQIVND (reference sequence). The CDR3 is made up of 14 amino acids. The V segment lost 6 bases and the J segment 5 bases; nucleotides outside the gene matches: 5. The CDR3 protein is CASSWDRVDNEQFF. CDR3 nucleotides: TGTGCCAGTAGCTGGGACAGGGTCGACAATGAGCAGTTCTTC.

The gene calls are TRBV4-1 and TRBJ2-5; possibly TRBD2 for D (7 bases). The germline gives CDR1 MGHRA, CDR2 YSYEKL. Deletions cut 5 bases from V and 4 bases from J, with 20 bases between. The CDR3 totals 16 residues. CDR3 nucleotides: TGCGCCAGCAGCTTAGGAGCGGGACAAAGGTCAGAGACCCAGTACTTC. The encoded protein is CASSLGAGQRSETQYF.

This clonotype turned up a few times. The chain combines TRBV6-2 or TRBV6-3 with TRBJ2-3; no definite D call. V lost 6 bases and J 2 bases, leaving 12 bases between the germline ends. Looked up from germline, CDR1 is MNHEY and CDR2 is SVGEGT. The CDR3 contains 14 residues. The CDR3 here is CASSDGRATDTQYF. The DNA for the CDR3 is TGTGCCAGCAGCGACGGACGAGCCACAGATACGCAGTATTTT.

A few counts support this clonotype. The gene calls are TRBV7-3 and TRBJ2-7, with TRBD1 matching over 7 bases. There are 13 residues in the CDR3. CDR1 and CDR2 (germline): SGHTA, FQGTGA. Germline trimming cut 2 bases from V and 5 bases from J; bases unmatched to any gene: 3. The CDR3 sequence is CASSLDRDHEQYF. The CDR3 nucleotides read TGTGCCAGCAGCTTAGACAGGGACCACGAGCAGTACTTC. The full variable domain, its missing parts supplied by reference TRBV7-3 and TRBJ2-7, is GAGVSQTPSNKVTEKGKYVELRCDPISGHTALYWYRQSLGQGPEFLIYFQGTGAADDSGLPNDRFFAVRPEGSVSTLKIQRTERGDSAVYLCASSLDRDHEQYFGPGTRLTVT.

Only a few counts were recorded for this clonotype. The chain has TRBV14 and TRBJ2-1; D is ambiguous. The length of the CDR3 is 18 residues. The germline V gene has CDR1 SGHDN and CDR2 FVKESK. V was pared by 1 base and J by 2 bases, with 18 bases between. The CDR3 DNA is TGTGCCAGCAGCCAAGTTGTGTTCGGAACCGGGCCCTACAATGAGCAGTTCTTC. It specifies CASSQVVFGTGPYNEQFF. The entire variable domain, with the rest obtained from reference TRBV14 and TRBJ2-1, is as follows: EAGVTQFPSHSVIEKGQTVTLRCDPISGHDNLYWYRRVMGKEIKFLLHFVKESKQDESGMPNNRFLAERTGGTYSTLKVQPAELEDSGVYFCASSQVVFGTGPYNEQFFGPGTRLTVL.

Only a few counts were recorded for this clonotype. This chain links TRBV5-1 with TRBJ1-2; D is unclear. The CDR3 has 15 amino acids. Trimming removed 2 bases from V and 0 bases from J, with 11 bases in between. Germline-derived CDR1 and CDR2 are SGHRS and YFSETQ. This CDR3 reads CASSFEKGANYGYTF. The CDR3 DNA follows: TGCGCCAGCAGCTTTGAAAAGGGAGCTAACTATGGCTACACCTTC.

The chain uses TRBV3-1 and TRBJ1-2, with D maybe TRBD1 (6 bases). Per germline, CDR1 LGHDT and CDR2 YNNKEL (reference sequence). Between the trimmed V and J ends, which lost 4 bases and 4 bases, there was a span of 13 bases. The CDR3 consists of 14 residues. CDR3 loop: CASSPVQGIYGYTF. The CDR3 DNA reads TGTGCCAGCAGCCCTGTTCAGGGGATCTATGGCTACACCTTC.

V is TRBV7-6 and J is TRBJ2-7; D is possibly TRBD2 (6 bases). The germline V and J ends were trimmed by 2 bases and 4 bases, with 9 bases remaining between them. Germline values: CDR1 SGHVS, CDR2 FNYEAQ. CDR3 length equals 13 residues. CDR3 DNA: TGTGCCAGCAGCTTACCCGGGGGATACGAGCAGTACTTC. Its protein is CASSLPGGYEQYF.

The chain is built from TRBV6-6 and TRBJ1-1, with a weak D call TRBD1 (6 bases). Germline-derived CDR1 and CDR2 are MNHNY and SVGAGI (reference sequence). The CDR3 runs to 16 residues. Trimming removed 7 bases at V and 6 bases at J, with 24 bases between. DNA of the CDR3: TGTGCCAGCACAACTGGAACAGGGCTCGGGGGAGCTGAAGCTTTCTTT. Translating gives CASTTGTGLGGAEAFF.

V gene TRBV6-5 combines with J gene TRBJ2-1; D call uncertain. CDR1 is MNHEY, CDR2 SVGAGI, per germline. Trimming removed 2 bases from V and 5 bases from J, with 13 bases in between. The CDR3 runs to 15 residues. Written as DNA, the CDR3 is TGTGCCAGCAGTTACGTCGGTAATTCCCACAATGAGCAGTTCTTC. Encoded protein: CASSYVGNSHNEQFF.

In this sample, this clonotype turned up a few times. The CDR3, as DNA: TGCAGCGTTGCTCTTGGACTGAAAGAGACCCAGTACTTC. This codes for CSVALGLKETQYF. The chain carries TRBV29-1 and TRBJ2-5, with D possibly matching TRBD2 (5 bases). Germline CDR1 is SQVTM and CDR2 is ANQGSEA. The germline V and J ends were trimmed by 4 bases and 3 bases, with 12 bases remaining between them. The CDR3 runs 13 residues. The whole variable domain, filled in from reference TRBV29-1 and TRBJ2-5, reads SAVISQKPSRDICQRGTSLTIQCQVDSQVTMMFWYRQQPGQSLTLIATANQGSEATYESGFVIDKFPISRPNLTFSTLTVSNMSPEDSSIYLCSVALGLKETQYFGPGTRLLVL.

This clonotype has only a few counts. The chain couples TRBV5-1 to TRBJ2-7; 10 nucleotides line up with TRBD1. The CDR3 loop spans 15 amino acids. Germline V lookup: CDR1 SGHRS, CDR2 YFSETQ. V dropped 3 bases and J dropped 4; count of bases not matched to a gene: 7. The CDR3 here is CASSYGTGDPYEQYF. CDR3 nucleotides: TGCGCCAGCAGCTACGGGACAGGGGATCCTTACGAGCAGTACTTC.

The V and J genes are TRBV4-1 and TRBJ1-2; D is perhaps TRBD1 (5 bases). Germline V gene data show CDR1 as MGHRA and CDR2 as YSYEKL. This CDR3 comprises 17 residues. Trimming took off 5 bases at V and 5 bases at J, with 24 bases between the two ends. In DNA, the CDR3 is TGCGCCAGCAGCAAGATGGGCGGGTCGGGGGAAACGTATGGCTACACCTTC. Translation gives CASSKMGGSGETYGYTF.

This clonotype was picked up a small number of times. The V gene is TRBV5-1, the J gene TRBJ1-3; D unresolved. The V gene lost 8 bases and the J gene lost 0 bases, with 15 bases spanning the gap. The length of the CDR3 is 15 residues. Germline-derived CDR1 and CDR2 are SGHRS and YFSETQ. The CDR3: CARPTGWSSGNTIYF. Written as DNA, the CDR3 is TGCGCCAGACCCACGGGCTGGAGCTCTGGAAACACCATATATTTT. Supplemented by reference TRBV5-1 and TRBJ1-3, the full variable domain reads KAGVTQTPRYLIKTRGQQVTLSCSPISGHRSVSWYQQTPGQGLQFLFEYFSETQRNKGNFPGRFSGRQFSNSRSEMNVSTLELGDSALYLCARPTGWSSGNTIYFGEGSWLTVV.

The chain joins TRBV20-1 to TRBJ2-1; 8 positions agree with TRBD2. V lost 1 base to trimming and J lost 0 bases; unmatched junction nucleotides: 17. The CDR3 contains 20 residues. Germline V gene sequence: CDR1 DFQATT, CDR2 SNEGSKA (reference sequence). The CDR3 reads CSARGQLMVAGKGSYNEQFF. CDR3 in DNA: TGCAGTGCTAGAGGCCAATTGATGGTAGCGGGAAAGGGCTCCTACAATGAGCAGTTCTTC.

In DNA, the CDR3 is TGCAGTGCTAGAGACTCAGGCACCCGCTATGGCTACACCTTC. Translating gives CSARDSGTRYGYTF. The V call is TRBV20-1, the J call TRBJ1-2; D unclear. From germline, CDR1 is DFQATT and CDR2 SNEGSKA (reference sequence). This CDR3 spans 14 amino acids. V lost 0 bases, J lost 4 bases, and 12 bases lay in between.

This clonotype was observed at least ten times. V gene TRBV24-1 combines with J gene TRBJ2-3, with 11 positions matching TRBD2. The length of the CDR3 is 15 residues. The germline gives CDR1 KGHDR, CDR2 SFDVKD. The V segment lost 0 bases and the J segment 5 bases; nucleotides outside the gene matches: 0. The CDR3 coding sequence is TGTGCCACCAGTGATTTGGGGACTAGCGGAGATACGCAGTATTTT. This sequence encodes CATSDLGTSGDTQYF.

The J gene is TRBJ1-1, the V gene TRBV12-3 or TRBV12-4; D not certain. V lost 5 bases and J 6 bases, leaving 10 bases between the germline ends. The CDR3 covers 12 residues. The DNA of the CDR3 is TGTGCCAGCAGTCCATCTCCCCCTGAAGCTTTCTTT. Its protein product is CASSPSPPEAFF.

The CDR3 bases are TGCAGTGCCATCCGGGACAGAAATTCACCCCTCCACTTT. As protein: CSAIRDRNSPLHF. The chain has TRBV20-1 and TRBJ1-6; 7 bases align to TRBD1. V was clipped by 6 bases and J by 7 bases; unmatched bases: 6. The germline CDR1 and CDR2 sequences are DFQATT and SNEGSKA (reference sequence). The CDR3 is made up of 13 amino acids.

The rearrangement links TRBV24-1 to TRBJ2-1, with TRBD1 matching 11 bases. The CDR3 is 17 residues long. The germline CDR1 and CDR2 sequences are KGHDR and SFDVKD. With V trimmed by 3 bases and J by 2 bases, 5 bases remained unmatched. The CDR3, as DNA: TGTGCCACCAGTGATCCGCGGACAGGGGGCGCCTACAATGAGCAGTTCTTC. Its protein product is CATSDPRTGGAYNEQFF.

V is TRBV5-1 and J is TRBJ1-2, with unresolved D. The germline CDR1 and CDR2 sequences are SGHRS and YFSETQ. V was cut by 5 bases and J by 7 bases, with 15 bases left in between. This CDR3 contains 13 residues. The CDR3 here is CASSPDLQIGYTF. The DNA for the CDR3 is TGCGCCAGCAGTCCGGACCTCCAAATTGGCTACACCTTC.

The chain joins TRBV12-3 or TRBV12-4 to TRBJ2-5; 7 bases are a match to TRBD1. Trimming removed 3 bases from V and 6 bases from J; junction bases left unmatched: 4. The CDR3 has 13 residues. CDR3 nucleotides: TGTGCCAGCAGTTTGAAGGGGGCGAAGACCCAGTACTTC. It codes for CASSLKGAKTQYF.